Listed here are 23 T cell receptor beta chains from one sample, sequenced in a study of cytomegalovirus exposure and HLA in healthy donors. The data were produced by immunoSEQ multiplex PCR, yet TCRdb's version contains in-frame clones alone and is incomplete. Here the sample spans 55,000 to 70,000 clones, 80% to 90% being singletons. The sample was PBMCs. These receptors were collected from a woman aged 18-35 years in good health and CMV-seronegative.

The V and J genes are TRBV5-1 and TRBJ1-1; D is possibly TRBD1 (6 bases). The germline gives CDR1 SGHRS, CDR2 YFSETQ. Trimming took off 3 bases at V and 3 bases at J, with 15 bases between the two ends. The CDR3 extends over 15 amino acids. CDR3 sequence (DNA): TGCGCCAGCAGCTACCAGGGGTATGCGGACACTGAAGCTTTCTTT. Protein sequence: CASSYQGYADTEAFF.

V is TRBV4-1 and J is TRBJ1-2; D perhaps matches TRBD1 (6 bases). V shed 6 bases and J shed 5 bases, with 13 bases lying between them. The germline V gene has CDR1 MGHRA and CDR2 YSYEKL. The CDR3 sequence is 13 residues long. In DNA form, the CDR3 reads TGCGCCAGCAGTCCCGGGACACCTTATGGCTACACCTTC. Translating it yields CASSPGTPYGYTF.

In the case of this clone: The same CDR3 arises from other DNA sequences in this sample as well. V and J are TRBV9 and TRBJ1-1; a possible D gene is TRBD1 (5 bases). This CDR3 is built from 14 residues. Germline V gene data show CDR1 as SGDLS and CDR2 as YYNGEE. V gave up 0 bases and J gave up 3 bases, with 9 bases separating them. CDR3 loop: CASSVAGGDTEAFF. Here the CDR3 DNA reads TGTGCCAGCAGCGTAGCGGGGGGGGACACTGAAGCTTTCTTT.

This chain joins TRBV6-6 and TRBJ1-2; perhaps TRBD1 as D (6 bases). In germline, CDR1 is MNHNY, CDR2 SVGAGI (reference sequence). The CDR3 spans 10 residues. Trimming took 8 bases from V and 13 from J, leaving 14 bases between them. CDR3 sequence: CASQQGWFTF. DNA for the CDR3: TGTGCCAGCCAACAGGGATGGTTCACCTTC.

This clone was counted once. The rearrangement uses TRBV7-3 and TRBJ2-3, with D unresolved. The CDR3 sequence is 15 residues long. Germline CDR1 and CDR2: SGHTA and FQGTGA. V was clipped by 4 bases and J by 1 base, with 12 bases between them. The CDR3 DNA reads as TGTGCCAGCAGCTCCTTTGCGGTGGGCACAGATACGCAGTATTTT. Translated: CASSSFAVGTDTQYF.

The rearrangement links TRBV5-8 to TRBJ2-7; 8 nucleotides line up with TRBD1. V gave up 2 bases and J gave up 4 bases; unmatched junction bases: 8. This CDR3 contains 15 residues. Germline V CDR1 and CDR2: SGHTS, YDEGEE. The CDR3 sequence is CASSFRQGFLYEQYF. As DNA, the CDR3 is TGTGCCAGCAGCTTTCGACAGGGGTTTCTTTACGAGCAGTACTTC.

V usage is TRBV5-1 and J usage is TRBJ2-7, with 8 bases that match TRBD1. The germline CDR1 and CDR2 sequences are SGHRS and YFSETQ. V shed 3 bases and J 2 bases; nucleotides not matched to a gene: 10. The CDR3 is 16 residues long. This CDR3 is CASSSDSGQVTYEQYF. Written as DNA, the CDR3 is TGCGCCAGCAGCTCGGACTCGGGACAGGTGACCTACGAGCAGTACTTC.

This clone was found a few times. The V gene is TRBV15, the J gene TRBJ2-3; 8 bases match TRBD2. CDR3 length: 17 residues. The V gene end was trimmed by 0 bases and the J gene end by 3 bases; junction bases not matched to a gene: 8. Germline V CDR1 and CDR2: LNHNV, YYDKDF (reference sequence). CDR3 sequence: CATSRDLLSGSTDTQYF. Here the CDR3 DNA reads TGTGCCACCAGCAGAGATCTTCTGAGCGGGAGTACAGATACGCAGTATTTT.

The CDR3, as DNA: TGTGCCAGCAGCATGACAGGGGTGGGAGAGCAGTACTTC. Its protein product is CASSMTGVGEQYF. The rearrangement uses TRBV7-7 and TRBJ2-7; TRBD1 aligns across 8 bases. Germline CDR1 SSHAT, CDR2 FNYEAQ (reference sequence). V lost 5 bases to trimming and J lost 7 bases; unmatched junction nucleotides: 7. The CDR3 consists of 13 residues.

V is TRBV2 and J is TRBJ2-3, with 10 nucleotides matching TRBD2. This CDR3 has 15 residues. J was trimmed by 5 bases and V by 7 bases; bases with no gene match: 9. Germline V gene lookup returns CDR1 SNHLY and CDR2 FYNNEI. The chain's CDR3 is CASMGTSERRDTQYF. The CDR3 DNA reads TGTGCCAGCATGGGGACTAGCGAGCGGAGAGATACGCAGTATTTT.

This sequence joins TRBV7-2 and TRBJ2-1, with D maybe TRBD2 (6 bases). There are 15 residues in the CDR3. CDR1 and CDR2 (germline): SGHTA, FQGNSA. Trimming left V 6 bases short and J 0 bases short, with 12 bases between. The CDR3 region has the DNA TGTGCCAGCAGGTCTAGCGTGAGCTCCTACAATGAGCAGTTCTTC. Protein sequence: CASRSSVSSYNEQFF.

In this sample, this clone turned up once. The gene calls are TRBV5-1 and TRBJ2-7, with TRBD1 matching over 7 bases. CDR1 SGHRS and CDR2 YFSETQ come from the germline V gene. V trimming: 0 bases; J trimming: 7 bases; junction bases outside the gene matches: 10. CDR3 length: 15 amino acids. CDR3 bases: TGCGCCAGCAGCTTGGAGAACAGGGGAGCGCGGGAGCAGTACTTC. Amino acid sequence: CASSLENRGAREQYF.

CDR3 protein: CASSFGESSYNEQFF. The CDR3 DNA follows: TGTGCCAGCAGCTTCGGGGAGAGCTCCTACAATGAGCAGTTCTTC. The chain has TRBV9 and TRBJ2-1; TRBD2 is a possible D gene (5 bases). Deletions cut 4 bases from V and 0 bases from J, with 11 bases between. CDR3 length: 15 residues. Germline CDR1 SGDLS, CDR2 YYNGEE.

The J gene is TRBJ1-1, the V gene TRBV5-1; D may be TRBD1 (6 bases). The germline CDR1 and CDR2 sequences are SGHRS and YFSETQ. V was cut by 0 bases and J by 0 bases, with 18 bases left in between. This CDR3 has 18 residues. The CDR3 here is CASSLDRVNNIMNTEAFF. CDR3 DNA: TGCGCCAGCAGCTTGGACAGGGTTAACAACATCATGAACACTGAAGCTTTCTTT.

CDR3 DNA sequence: TGTGCCAGCAGTTACAGGGGGGGAGGGAGGGCCCCCACAGATACGCAGTATTTT. Encoded protein: CASSYRGGGRAPTDTQYF. The V call is TRBV27, the J call TRBJ2-3, with a weak D call TRBD1 (8 bases). The V and J ends lost 4 bases and 2 bases respectively, with 22 bases between them. There are 18 residues in the CDR3. Germline CDR1 and CDR2: MNHEY and SMNVEV (reference sequence).

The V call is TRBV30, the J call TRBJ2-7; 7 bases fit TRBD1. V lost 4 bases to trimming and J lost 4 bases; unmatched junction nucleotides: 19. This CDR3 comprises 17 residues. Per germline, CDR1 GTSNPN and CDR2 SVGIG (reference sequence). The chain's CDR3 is CAWTPVGDRAQGYEQYF. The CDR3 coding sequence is TGTGCCTGGACGCCAGTCGGCGACAGGGCTCAAGGGTACGAGCAGTACTTC.

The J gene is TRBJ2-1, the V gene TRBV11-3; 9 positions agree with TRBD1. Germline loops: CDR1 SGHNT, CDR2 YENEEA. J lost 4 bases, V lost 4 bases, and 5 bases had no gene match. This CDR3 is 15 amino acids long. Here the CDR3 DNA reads TGTGCCAGCAGCTCCACAGGGGGCGCGTACAATGAGCAGTTCTTC. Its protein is CASSSTGGAYNEQFF.

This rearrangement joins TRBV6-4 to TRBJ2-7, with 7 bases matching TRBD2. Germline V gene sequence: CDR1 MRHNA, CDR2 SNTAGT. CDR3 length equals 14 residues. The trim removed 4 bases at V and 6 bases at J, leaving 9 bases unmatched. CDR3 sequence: CASSGDYGSSEQYF. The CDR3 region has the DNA TGTGCCAGCAGTGGGGACTACGGGAGTTCCGAGCAGTACTTC.

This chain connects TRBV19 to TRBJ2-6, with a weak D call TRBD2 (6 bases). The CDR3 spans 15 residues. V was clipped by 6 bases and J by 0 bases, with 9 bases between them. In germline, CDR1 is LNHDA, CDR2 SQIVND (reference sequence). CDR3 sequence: CASSPGLSGANVLTF. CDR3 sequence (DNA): TGTGCCAGTAGCCCGGGACTCTCTGGGGCCAACGTCCTGACTTTC.

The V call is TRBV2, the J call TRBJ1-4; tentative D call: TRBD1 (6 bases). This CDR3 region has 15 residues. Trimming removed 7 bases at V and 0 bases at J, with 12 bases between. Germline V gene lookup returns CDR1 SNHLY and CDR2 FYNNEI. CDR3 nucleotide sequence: TGTGCCAGCATTAGGACAGAGGCAACTAATGAAAAACTGTTTTTT. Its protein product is CASIRTEATNEKLFF.

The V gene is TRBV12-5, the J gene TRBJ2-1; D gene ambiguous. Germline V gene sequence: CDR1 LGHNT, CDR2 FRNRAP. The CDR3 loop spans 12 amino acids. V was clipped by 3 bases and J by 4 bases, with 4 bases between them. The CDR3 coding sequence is TGTGCTAGTGGTTTTTTATACAATGAGCAGTTCTTC. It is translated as CASGFLYNEQFF.

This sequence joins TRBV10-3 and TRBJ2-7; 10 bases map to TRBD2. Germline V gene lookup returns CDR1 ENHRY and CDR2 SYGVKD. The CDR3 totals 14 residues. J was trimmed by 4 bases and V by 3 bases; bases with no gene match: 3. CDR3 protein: CAISDGSGRYEQYF. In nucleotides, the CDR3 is TGTGCCATCAGTGACGGTAGCGGGAGGTACGAGCAGTACTTC.

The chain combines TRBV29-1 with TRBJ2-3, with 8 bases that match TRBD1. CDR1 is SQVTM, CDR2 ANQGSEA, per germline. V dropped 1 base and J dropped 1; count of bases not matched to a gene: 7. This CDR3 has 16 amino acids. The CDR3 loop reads CSVEARGQGRTDTQYF. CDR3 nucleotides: TGCAGCGTTGAAGCCCGAGGACAGGGCCGCACAGATACGCAGTATTTT.